This T cell receptor beta chain was sequenced for a study of beta chain features in type 1 diabetes. Every donor had blood drawn once into heparin, approximately 110 mL on average. Purity of each sorted population was above 95%. The whole isolated RNA underwent reverse transcription, so sequencing captured expressed TCRB transcripts. Only in-frame clones appear in the TCRdb table, and some are missing; sequencing was by immunoSEQ multiplex PCR. The sample contains more than 150,000 clones, roughly an eighth of which appear only once. Turning to this clone: Its antigen is undetermined.

Broader study findings: The study found fewer insertions and more deletions at VDJ junctions in type 1 diabetes patients. An over-representation of cells with high TCR expression could result from cDNA sequencing.

Sequences were obtained from central memory CD4+ T cells from blood. This clonotype was sampled from a woman aged 18-29 years in good health.

CDR3 sequence (DNA): TGTGCCAGCAGAGTTTCCCAGAATGAGCAGTTCTTC. Amino acid sequence: CASRVSQNEQFF. This chain links TRBV6-5 with TRBJ2-1, with D uncertain. The CDR3 is made up of 12 amino acids. Germline V gene sequence: CDR1 MNHEY, CDR2 SVGAGI. V lost 6 bases, J lost 7 bases, and 10 bases lay in between.